The 14 T cell receptor beta chains given below trace back to one sample, sequenced in a study of yellow fever vaccine responses in identical twins. TCRdb reanalysed the RT-PCR reads using MiXCR and keeps one entry per CDR3 protein. Of 2,000 to 2,500 distinct CDR3 sequences listed, about 77% are singletons. This specimen consisted of T cells from blood (PBMCs), unsorted or a sorted subset (not recorded which), obtained before or after yellow fever vaccination (not recorded which). The receptors were sampled from a woman aged 18-29 years who received the yellow fever vaccine.

This clonotype was seen more than once but under ten times. The chain recombines TRBV6-4 with TRBJ1-2, with a possible D match to TRBD1 (5 bases). V was clipped by 0 bases and J by 3 bases, with 5 bases between them. Germline CDR1 reads MRHNA; CDR2 reads SNTAGT. There are 13 residues in the CDR3. In DNA, the CDR3 is TGTGCCAGCAGTGACTCGGGACACTATGGCTACACCTTC. Translating it yields CASSDSGHYGYTF.

This clonotype was seen a few times. The chain employs TRBV6-1 and TRBJ1-2; 7 nucleotides agree with TRBD1. Germline V CDR1 and CDR2: MNHNS, SASEGT. The J segment lost 5 bases and the V segment lost 4 bases, leaving 7 bases of the junction unmatched. CDR3 length equals 14 residues. The DNA for the CDR3 is TGTGCCAGCAGTGGACAGGGAGTAGCTTATGGCTACACCTTC. Amino acid sequence: CASSGQGVAYGYTF.

The J gene is TRBJ2-1, the V gene TRBV12-3 or TRBV12-4; TRBD1 agrees at 12 bases. The CDR3 length is 13 residues. The ends lost 6 bases at V and 9 bases at J; junction bases unmatched: 3. In DNA form, the CDR3 reads TGTGCCAGCAGAGGGACAGGGGGCGGTGAGCAGTTCTTC. Its translation is CASRGTGGGEQFF.

This clonotype has a single count. The chain joins TRBV4-3 to TRBJ2-7, with D possibly TRBD1 on 5 matching bases. Germline V gene lookup returns CDR1 LGHNA and CDR2 YSLEER. This CDR3 is 15 amino acids long. Trimming removed 1 base at V and 3 bases at J, with 13 bases between. The CDR3 reads CASSQVPGRDYEQYF. Written as DNA, the CDR3 is TGCGCCAGCAGCCAAGTTCCCGGCAGGGACTACGAGCAGTACTTC.

This clonotype has a single count. The chain joins TRBV29-1 to TRBJ2-7; D gene ambiguous. Germline V lookup: CDR1 SQVTM, CDR2 ANQGSEA. The V end lost 4 bases, the J end lost 3 bases, and 10 bases lay between the germline ends. This CDR3 region has 12 residues. CDR3 bases: TGCAGCGTTGTTTCCTGGAACTACGAGCAGTACTTC. Protein sequence: CSVVSWNYEQYF.

V gene TRBV15 combines with J gene TRBJ2-3, with 10 bases identical to TRBD2. The CDR3 is 15 residues long. V trimming: 0 bases; J trimming: 4 bases; junction bases outside the gene matches: 1. CDR1 is LNHNV and CDR2 is YYDKDF in the germline V gene (reference sequence). The CDR3, as DNA: TGTGCCACCAGCAGAGATCTAGCGGGGGCAGATACGCAGTATTTT. The encoded protein is CATSRDLAGADTQYF.

The J gene is TRBJ1-3, the V gene TRBV7-1; no firm D call. TRBV7-1 is classed as an ORF, of uncertain function. V lost 3 bases and J lost 10, with 7 bases in between. The CDR3 runs to 11 residues. The CDR3 nucleotides read TGTGCCAGCAGCTCCGGGCTGACCATATATTTT. It translates to CASSSGLTIYF.

The gene calls are TRBV29-1 and TRBJ2-3; no clear D. The CDR3 totals 14 residues. Per the germline V gene, CDR1 is SQVTM and CDR2 is ANQGSEA. Trimming cost V 6 bases and J 1 base, with 14 bases left between them. The CDR3 DNA follows: TGCAGCGTCCTCCTCGCGGACCGCACAGATACGCAGTATTTT. Translated: CSVLLADRTDTQYF.

The chain employs TRBV20-1 and TRBJ2-7; 7 bases align to TRBD2. Per germline, CDR1 DFQATT and CDR2 SNEGSKA (reference sequence). Unmatched junction bases numbered 7, after V lost 6 bases and J lost 2 bases. CDR3 length: 13 amino acids. CDR3 residues: CSATRREPYEQYF. CDR3 nucleotide sequence: TGCAGTGCCACAAGGCGGGAGCCCTACGAGCAGTACTTC.

The chain recombines TRBV4-3 with TRBJ2-1; 10 bases align to TRBD2. Germline values: CDR1 LGHNA, CDR2 YSLEER. V trimming: 0 bases; J trimming: 6 bases; junction bases outside the gene matches: 8. The CDR3 totals 17 residues. The CDR3 spells CASSQERWLAGANEQFF. The CDR3 DNA is TGCGCCAGCAGCCAAGAAAGGTGGCTAGCGGGAGCCAATGAGCAGTTCTTC.

In its sample, this clonotype was seen once. This chain joins TRBV5-1 and TRBJ2-1; 8 bases map to TRBD2. This CDR3 has 16 residues. The V gene's germline CDR1 is SGHRS and CDR2 YFSETQ. The V gene end was trimmed by 3 bases and the J gene end by 0 bases; junction bases not matched to a gene: 5. The DNA of the CDR3 is TGCGCCAGCAGCTGGTCGACTAGCGACTCCTACAATGAGCAGTTCTTC. Translated: CASSWSTSDSYNEQFF.

The J gene is TRBJ2-7, the V gene TRBV4-1; no reliable D call. The V end lost 0 bases, the J end lost 0 bases, and 15 bases lay between the germline ends. CDR1 MGHRA and CDR2 YSYEKL come from the germline V gene. The CDR3 loop spans 17 amino acids. CDR3 DNA sequence: TGCGCCAGCAGCCAAGACGCCGCCTGGCTGGACTCCTACGAGCAGTACTTC. Protein: CASSQDAAWLDSYEQYF.

This chain links TRBV11-1 with TRBJ2-1, with TRBD2 identical over 8 bases. The V gene end was trimmed by 6 bases and the J gene end by 8 bases; junction bases not matched to a gene: 15. The CDR3 spans 16 residues. Germline V gives CDR1 SGHAT, CDR2 FQDESV (reference sequence). The CDR3 DNA follows: TGTGCCAGCAGTTCCACTAGCGGCGTAGTTGACTATGAGCAGTTCTTC. Translation gives CASSSTSGVVDYEQFF.

The rearrangement links TRBV15 to TRBJ1-6; D is perhaps TRBD1 (5 bases). Germline values: CDR1 LNHNV, CDR2 YYDKDF (reference sequence). This CDR3 contains 14 residues. The V end was cut by 9 bases, the J end by 9 bases, with 18 bases between. The CDR3 coding sequence is TGTGCCACTCGGGAGGGATCTGGGGGTTCACCCCTCCACTTT. Its protein is CATREGSGGSPLHF.